A selection of T cell receptor beta chains follows, all from one sample in a study of Graves' ophthalmopathy and Graves' hyperthyroidism. TCRdb processed the multiplex PCR reads anew with MiXCR; each CDR3 protein has one entry. This table has roughly 170,000 distinct CDR3 sequences, under 45% appearing once. Material: peripheral blood. The receptors shown here come from a man aged 25-45 years with Graves' ophthalmopathy. Each CDR3 is given with its conserved first and last residue. The D gene is left open where the match is weak. Clone size is given for some rows only: seen once, a few or many times, or a class if the clone is expanded.

>TRBJ2-7|many|-|TRBV6-2/TRBV6-3
TGTGCCAGCAGAGCGGACGGGTACTTCTACGAGCAGTACTTC
CASRADGYFYEQYF
>TRBJ2-5|many|-|TRBV9
TGTGCCAGCAGCGTAAGGGAGTGGGGAGGGACCCAGTACTTC
CASSVREWGGTQYF
>TRBJ1-5|many|TRBD1|TRBV12-3/TRBV12-4
TGTGCCAGCAGCTACAGGGGGTTAAGCAATCAGCCCCAGCATTTT
CASSYRGLSNQPQHF
>TRBJ1-6|many|-|TRBV14
TGTGCCAGCAGCCAAGGGCAATCGCGGACTTCACCCCTCCACTTT
CASSQGQSRTSPLHF
>TRBJ2-7|many|-|TRBV18
TGTGCCAGCTCCAGGAACAGGGACTCCTACGAGCAGTACTTC
CASSRNRDSYEQYF
>TRBJ1-1|-|-|TRBV30
TGTGCCTGGAGTGTACGGAGGGGGAACACTGAAGCTTTCTTT
CAWSVRRGNTEAFF
>TRBJ2-5|-|-|TRBV24-1
TGTGCCACCAGTGACCGACAGCATCAAGAGACCCAGTACTTC
CATSDRQHQETQYF
>TRBJ1-2|many|-|TRBV7-2
TGTGCCAGCATCATCCGCGCGGGGGGCTATAACTATGGCTACACCTTC
CASIIRAGGYNYGYTF
>TRBJ1-5|few|-|TRBV6-5
TGTGCCAGCAGTTACTCGATGGGGGCTGGGGGCAATCAGCCCCAGCATTTT
CASSYSMGAGGNQPQHF
>TRBJ2-5|medium-sized|-|TRBV7-3
TGTGCCAGCAGCTTACCGGGCGAGACCCAGTACTTC
CASSLPGETQYF
>TRBJ2-7|once|-|TRBV7-2
TGTGCCAGCAGCTTATCGGGGGCGCGGGGTCAGTACTTC
CASSLSGARGQYF
>TRBJ1-1|-|-|TRBV9
TGTGCCAGCAGCGAAGACCCCCAGGACCATGATGACACTGAAGCTTTCTTT
CASSEDPQDHDDTEAFF
>TRBJ1-1|many|TRBD1|TRBV11-2
TGTGCCAGCAGCTTTTCCCTCGGACAGGGGTTAAACACTGAAGCTTTCTTT
CASSFSLGQGLNTEAFF
>TRBJ2-7|-|-|TRBV24-1
TGTGCCACCAGTACGGGTCACGAGCAGTACTTC
CATSTGHEQYF
>TRBJ1-1|-|-|TRBV9
TGTGCCAGCAGCGTGGCCAAGAACACTGAAGCTTTCTTT
CASSVAKNTEAFF
>TRBJ1-2|many|-|TRBV28
TGTGCCAGCAGCTATTTGAACTATGGCTACACCTTC
CASSYLNYGYTF
>TRBJ2-7|-|TRBD1|TRBV6-1
TGTGCCAGCATCGAACAGGGGGCTAGTCTCTACGAGCAGTACTTC
CASIEQGASLYEQYF
>TRBJ1-1|-|-|TRBV6-1
TGTGCCAGCAGTGTCGGGACCCAAGGTTACACTGAAGCTTTCTTT
CASSVGTQGYTEAFF
>TRBJ2-7|many|TRBD2|TRBV7-8
TGTGCCAGCAGCGGAAGACTAGCGGGCAGCTCCTACGAGCAGTACTTC
CASSGRLAGSSYEQYF
>TRBJ2-5|-|-|TRBV19
TGTGCCAGTAGTCATAGCGGAGGGGGAGAGACCCAGTACTTC
CASSHSGGGETQYF
>TRBJ2-6|many|-|TRBV9
TGTGCCAGCAGCTCCCGAGGGGACTCTGGGGCCAACGTCCTGACTTTC
CASSSRGDSGANVLTF
>TRBJ1-1|-|-|TRBV25-1
TGTGCCAGCAGTACTGACAGAAACACTGAAGCTTTCTTT
CASSTDRNTEAFF
>TRBJ2-2|many|TRBD1|TRBV19
TGTGCCAGTAGTATTTACAGGGGGAACACCGGGGAGCTGTTTTTT
CASSIYRGNTGELFF
>TRBJ1-1|many|TRBD1|TRBV7-2
TGTGCCAGCAGCGCGGGGACAGGGGGTCCCACTGAAGCTTTCTTT
CASSAGTGGPTEAFF
>TRBJ2-5|few|-|TRBV6-1
TGTGCCAGCAGTGAGGGACGCAGAGAGACCCAGTACTTC
CASSEGRRETQYF
>TRBJ2-7|many|TRBD2|TRBV4-2
TGTGCCAGCAGCCAAGAGTGGGGGGGACTAGCGGGAGGATACGAGCAGTACTTC
CASSQEWGGLAGGYEQYF
>TRBJ1-5|-|TRBD1|TRBV2
TGTGCCAGCAGAGGGACAGGGGGTCTTCAGCCCCAGCATTTT
CASRGTGGLQPQHF
>TRBJ2-5|-|-|TRBV24-1
TGTGCCACCAGTGAGACGAACCAAGAGACCCAGTACTTC
CATSETNQETQYF
>TRBJ1-5|many|-|TRBV6-2/TRBV6-3
TGTGCCAGCACTCCCTCCGCCCTAAGCAATCAGCCCCAGCATTTT
CASTPSALSNQPQHF
>TRBJ1-1|-|TRBD1|TRBV12-3/TRBV12-4
TGTGCCAGCAGCACCCACAGGGGCACTGAAGCTTTCTTT
CASSTHRGTEAFF
>TRBJ1-5|many|-|TRBV28
TGTGGGTCGGGGGGGCTAAGGTCCTCGGGCACTCAGCCCCAGCATTTT
CGSGGLRSSGTQPQHF
>TRBJ2-5|-|TRBD1|TRBV28
TGTGCCAGCGGACAGGGATTACAGACCCAGTACTTC
CASGQGLQTQYF
>TRBJ2-5|many|TRBD2|TRBV6-1
TGTGCCAGCAGTGGCTGGGGAACTAGCGGAGCAAAAGAGACCCAGTACTTC
CASSGWGTSGAKETQYF
>TRBJ1-2|many|-|TRBV10-3
TGTGCCATCAGTGTCTGGCGGAACTATGGCTACACCTTC
CAISVWRNYGYTF
>TRBJ2-7|many|-|TRBV13
TGTGCCAGCAGCTTCACAACAGGGAGGGTTGGAGAGCAGTACTTC
CASSFTTGRVGEQYF
>TRBJ2-5|many|TRBD1|TRBV9
TGTGCCAGCAGCGTACTGACAGGGGATGGAGAGACCCAGTACTTC
CASSVLTGDGETQYF
>TRBJ2-7|once|TRBD2|TRBV5-1
TGCGCCAGCAGCTTGACTAGCGGGAGCATTGAGCAGTACTTC
CASSLTSGSIEQYF
>TRBJ2-2|many|TRBD2|TRBV2
TGTGCCAGCAGTGGGATAGCGGGAAGTCTAACCGGGGAGCTGTTTTTT
CASSGIAGSLTGELFF
>TRBJ2-7|many|-|TRBV20-1
TGCAGTGCCCGAGAGTTAGGCTACGAGCAGTACTTC
CSARELGYEQYF
>TRBJ2-2|many|-|TRBV12-3/TRBV12-4
TGTGCCAGCAGCCTGGGTGGGGCCGGGGAGCTGTTTTTT
CASSLGGAGELFF
>TRBJ2-7|-|-|TRBV6-5
TGTGCCAGCAGTTTAACAGGGATGGAATACGAGCAGTACTTC
CASSLTGMEYEQYF
>TRBJ1-6|many|-|TRBV4-3
TGCGCCAGCAGCCAAGGGGGATGGGAGTCACCCCTCCACTTT
CASSQGGWESPLHF
>TRBJ2-5|many|-|TRBV12-3/TRBV12-4
TGTGCCAGCAGCCAAGACCGCGGGCCATCCGCCGGGGAGACCCAGTACTTC
CASSQDRGPSAGETQYF
>TRBJ2-1|-|-|TRBV7-2
TGTGCCAGCAGCTTAGTCGGGGAATACAATGAGCAGTTCTTC
CASSLVGEYNEQFF
>TRBJ2-5|-|-|TRBV24-1
TGTGCCACCAGTGGGGGGGAGCGAGAGACCCAGTACTTC
CATSGGERETQYF
>TRBJ2-6|many|TRBD1|TRBV28
TGTGCCAGCAGCCCCGGGACAGGGCTCCCTGGGGCCAACGTCCTGACTTTC
CASSPGTGLPGANVLTF
>TRBJ2-6|many|-|TRBV27
TGTGCCAGCAGTTTATTCTCACGAGGGTTCCGCGACTCTGGGGCCAACGTCCTGACTTTC
CASSLFSRGFRDSGANVLTF